The rows below give T cell receptor beta chains drawn from one sample of a study of OX40 agonist ivuxolimab in advanced cancers. Profiling relied on immunoSEQ multiplex PCR, and the TCRdb table lists in-frame clones only, not all of them. The table includes about 24,000 clones, about four fifths detected once. The source was CD4+ or CD8+ T cells sorted from blood, collected in a trial of the OX40 agonist ivuxolimab. All receptors come from an adult with an advanced solid tumor such as melanoma, head and neck, liver or kidney cancer. Each CDR3 is given with its conserved first and last residue. Fields, in order: clone size, J gene, D gene, V gene, CDR3 protein, CDR3 DNA. D genes are given only for firm matches. Clone size is given for some rows only: seen once, a few or many times, or a class if the clone is expanded.

>-|TRBJ2-5|-|TRBV2
CASRLRQETQYF
TGTGCCAGCAGGTTGAGGCAAGAGACCCAGTACTTC
>-|TRBJ1-1|-|TRBV6-1
CASSEVGQNTEAFF
TGTGCCAGCAGTGAAGTGGGGCAGAACACTGAAGCTTTCTTT
>few|TRBJ2-7|TRBD2|TRBV10-3
CAIRDPSGSDEQYF
TGTGCCATCAGAGATCCTAGCGGGAGCGACGAGCAGTACTTC
>-|TRBJ2-2|TRBD1|TRBV19
CASSIGTGTGDRSGELFF
TGTGCCAGTAGTATTGGGACCGGGACAGGGGACCGGAGCGGGGAGCTGTTTTTT
>-|TRBJ1-1|-|TRBV28
CASSSPTGRNTEAFF
TGTGCCAGCAGTTCACCGACAGGCCGGAACACTGAAGCTTTCTTT
>-|TRBJ2-1|TRBD2|TRBV19
CASSNSGGTTYNEQFF
TGTGCCAGTAGTAATAGCGGAGGGACTACCTACAATGAGCAGTTCTTC
>once|TRBJ1-1|-|TRBV18
CASSLTPDTEAFF
TGTGCCAGCTCTCTGACCCCCGATACTGAAGCTTTCTTT
>-|TRBJ2-5|TRBD1|TRBV18
CASSPTGVRETQYF
TGTGCCAGCTCACCTACAGGGGTGAGGGAGACCCAGTACTTC
>once|TRBJ2-7|-|TRBV5-4
CASSSRDGSYEQYF
TGTGCCAGCAGCTCCCGGGACGGATCCTACGAGCAGTACTTC
>-|TRBJ2-3|-|TRBV5-1
CASSLPGPRRTDTQYF
TGCGCCAGCAGCTTACCGGGCCCTCGGCGGACAGATACGCAGTATTTT
>-|TRBJ2-3|-|TRBV4-3
CASSGGRRDTQYF
TGCGCCAGCAGCGGGGGCCGGAGAGATACGCAGTATTTT
>-|TRBJ1-4|TRBD1|TRBV6-5
CATRKQGASRKLFF
TGTGCCACCAGAAAACAGGGGGCTTCGAGGAAACTGTTTTTT
>-|TRBJ2-3|-|TRBV1
CTSSQRTAGGRHSTDTQYF
TGCACCAGCAGCCAAAGAACAGCGGGGGGCCGGCATAGCACAGATACGCAGTATTTT
>once|TRBJ1-3|TRBD1|TRBV4-3
CASSQGQGSSIGNTIYF
TGCGCCAGCAGCCAGGGACAGGGGTCCAGCATCGGAAACACCATATATTTT
>-|TRBJ1-5|TRBD1|TRBV10-2
CASSDPGQGFGQPQHF
TGCGCCAGCAGTGACCCGGGACAGGGATTCGGACAGCCCCAGCATTTT
>once|TRBJ2-7|-|TRBV9
CASSWGVNSYEQYF
TGTGCCAGCAGCTGGGGCGTAAACTCCTACGAGCAGTACTTC
>few|TRBJ1-1|-|TRBV7-3
CASSLSAGGYTEAFF
TGTGCCAGCAGCTTATCAGCGGGGGGTTACACTGAAGCTTTCTTT
>once|TRBJ2-2|TRBD1|TRBV7-3
CASSRTGGTGELFF
TGTGCCAGCAGCCGGACAGGCGGTACCGGGGAGCTGTTTTTT
>few|TRBJ2-1|TRBD1|TRBV5-5
CASSAGQEYNEQFF
TGTGCCAGCAGCGCCGGACAGGAATACAATGAGCAGTTCTTC
>-|TRBJ2-7|TRBD1|TRBV9
CASSVEGAPYEQYF
TGTGCCAGCAGCGTAGAGGGGGCCCCCTACGAGCAGTACTTC
>-|TRBJ1-4|-|TRBV7-9
CASSLANEKLFF
TGTGCCAGCAGCTTAGCAAATGAAAAACTGTTTTTT
>-|TRBJ2-7|-|TRBV4-2
CASSPKTGLSPYEQYF
TGTGCCAGCAGCCCAAAAACAGGGCTCTCCCCCTACGAGCAGTACTTC
>-|TRBJ1-4|TRBD1|TRBV18
CASSATGGIDEKLFF
TGTGCCAGCTCAGCCACAGGGGGCATTGATGAAAAACTGTTTTTT
>-|TRBJ2-5|-|TRBV2
CASSELGLASEETQYF
TGTGCCAGCAGTGAACTCGGCCTAGCATCGGAGGAGACCCAGTACTTC
>-|TRBJ2-7|TRBD2|TRBV7-8
CASSYSGRGYEQYF
TGTGCCAGCAGCTATAGCGGGAGGGGGTACGAGCAGTACTTC
>-|TRBJ2-7|TRBD1|TRBV5-1
CASSPGTGEEYF
TGCGCCAGCAGCCCCGGGACAGGGGAGGAGTACTTC
>few|TRBJ2-7|-|TRBV29-1
CSVEVGASSAYEQYF
TGCAGCGTTGAAGTAGGGGCTAGCTCAGCCTACGAGCAGTACTTC
>-|TRBJ2-2|TRBD2|TRBV7-8
CASTRTRGGRGELFF
TGTGCCAGCACCCGGACTCGGGGGGGCCGCGGGGAGCTGTTTTTT
>-|TRBJ2-1|TRBD1|TRBV27
CASSLRGQLYNEQFF
TGTGCCAGCAGTTTAAGGGGACAGCTGTACAATGAGCAGTTCTTC
>-|TRBJ2-5|-|TRBV25-1
CASMVDSRETQYF
TGTGCCAGCATGGTCGATTCCCGAGAGACCCAGTACTTC
>once|TRBJ2-1|TRBD2|TRBV11-3
CASSPRDIAGGGEQFF
TGTGCCAGCAGCCCGCGTGATATAGCGGGAGGCGGTGAGCAGTTCTTC